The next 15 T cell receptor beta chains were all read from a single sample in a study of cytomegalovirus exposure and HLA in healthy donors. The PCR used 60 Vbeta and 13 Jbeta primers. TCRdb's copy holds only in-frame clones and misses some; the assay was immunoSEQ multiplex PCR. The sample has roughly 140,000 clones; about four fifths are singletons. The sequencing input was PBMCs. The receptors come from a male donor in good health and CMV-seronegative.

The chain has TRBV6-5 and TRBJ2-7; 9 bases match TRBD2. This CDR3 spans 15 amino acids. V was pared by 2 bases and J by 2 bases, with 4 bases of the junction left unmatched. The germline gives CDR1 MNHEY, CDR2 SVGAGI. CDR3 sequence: CASSYTGTSPYEQYF. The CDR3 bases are TGTGCCAGCAGTTACACTGGGACTAGCCCCTACGAGCAGTACTTC.

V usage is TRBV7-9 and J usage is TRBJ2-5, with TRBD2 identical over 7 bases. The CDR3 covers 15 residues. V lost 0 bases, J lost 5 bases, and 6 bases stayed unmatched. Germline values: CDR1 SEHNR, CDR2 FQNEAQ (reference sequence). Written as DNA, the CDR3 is TGTGCCAGCAGCTTAGCGGACGGGGGGAGGGAGACCCAGTACTTC. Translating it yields CASSLADGGRETQYF.

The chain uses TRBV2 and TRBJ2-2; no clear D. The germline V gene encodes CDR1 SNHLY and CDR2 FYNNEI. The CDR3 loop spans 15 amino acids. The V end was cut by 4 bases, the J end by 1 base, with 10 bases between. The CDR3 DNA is TGTGCCAGCAGTGTCTCAACAGTGAACACCGGGGAGCTGTTTTTT. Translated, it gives CASSVSTVNTGELFF.

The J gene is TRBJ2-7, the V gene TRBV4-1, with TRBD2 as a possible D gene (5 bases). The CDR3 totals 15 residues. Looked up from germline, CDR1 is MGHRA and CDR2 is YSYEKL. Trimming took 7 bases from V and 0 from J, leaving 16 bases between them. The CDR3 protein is CASTQAFRDSYEQYF. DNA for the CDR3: TGCGCCAGCACCCAGGCCTTCCGGGACTCCTACGAGCAGTACTTC.

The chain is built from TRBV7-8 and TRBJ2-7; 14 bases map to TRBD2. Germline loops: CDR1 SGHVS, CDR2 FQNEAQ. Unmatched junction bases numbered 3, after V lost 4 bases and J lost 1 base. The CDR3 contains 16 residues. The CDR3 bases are TGTGCCAGCAGCTCGGGACTAGCGGGAGCTTCCTACGAGCAGTACTTC. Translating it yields CASSSGLAGASYEQYF.

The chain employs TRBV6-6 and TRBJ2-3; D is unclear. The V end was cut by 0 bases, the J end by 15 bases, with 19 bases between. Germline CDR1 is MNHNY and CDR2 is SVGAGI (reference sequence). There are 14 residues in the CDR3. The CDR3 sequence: CASSYSKVATSPYF. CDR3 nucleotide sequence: TGTGCCAGCAGTTACTCGAAGGTAGCTACATCCCCCTATTTT.

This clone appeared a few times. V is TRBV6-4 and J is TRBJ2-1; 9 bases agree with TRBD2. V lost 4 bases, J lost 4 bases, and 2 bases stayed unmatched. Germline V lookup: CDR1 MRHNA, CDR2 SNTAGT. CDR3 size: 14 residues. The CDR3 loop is CASSGTSEYNEQFF. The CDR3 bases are TGTGCCAGCAGTGGGACTAGCGAATACAATGAGCAGTTCTTC.

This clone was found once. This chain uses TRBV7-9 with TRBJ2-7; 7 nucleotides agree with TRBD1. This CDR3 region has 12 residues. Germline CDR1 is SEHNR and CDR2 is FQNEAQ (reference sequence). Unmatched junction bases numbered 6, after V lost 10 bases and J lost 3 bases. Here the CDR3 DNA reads TGTGCCACGGAAACAGGGGACTACGAGCAGTACTTC. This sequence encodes CATETGDYEQYF.

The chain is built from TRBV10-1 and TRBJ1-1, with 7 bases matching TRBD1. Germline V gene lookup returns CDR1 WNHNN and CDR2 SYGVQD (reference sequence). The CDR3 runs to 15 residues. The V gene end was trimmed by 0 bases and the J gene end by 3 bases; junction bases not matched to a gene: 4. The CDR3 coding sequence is TGCGCCAGCAGTGAGTCAGGGACAGCTGACACTGAAGCTTTCTTT. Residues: CASSESGTADTEAFF.

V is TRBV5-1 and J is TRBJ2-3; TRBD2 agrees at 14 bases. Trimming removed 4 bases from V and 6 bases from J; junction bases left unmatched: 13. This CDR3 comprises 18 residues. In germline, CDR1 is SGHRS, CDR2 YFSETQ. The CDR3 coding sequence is TGCGCCAGCAGCAACGGCGGACTAGCGGGAGGAAGCGGGGATACGCAGTATTTT. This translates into CASSNGGLAGGSGDTQYF.

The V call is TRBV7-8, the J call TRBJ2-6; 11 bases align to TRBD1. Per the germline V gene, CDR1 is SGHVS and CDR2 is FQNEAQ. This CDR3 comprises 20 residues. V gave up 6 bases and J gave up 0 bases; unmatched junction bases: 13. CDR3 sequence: CASSSGPGTGGPSGANVLTF. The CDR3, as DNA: TGTGCCAGCAGTTCAGGCCCCGGGACAGGGGGTCCCTCTGGGGCCAACGTCCTGACTTTC.

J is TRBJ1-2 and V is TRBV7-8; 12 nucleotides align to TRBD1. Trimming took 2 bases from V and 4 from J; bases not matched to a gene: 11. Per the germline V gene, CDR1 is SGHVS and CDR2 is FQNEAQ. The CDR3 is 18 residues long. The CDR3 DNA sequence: TGTGCCAGCAGCTTACGCCCCCCGGGACAGGGGGCTGGCTATGGCTACACCTTC. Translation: CASSLRPPGQGAGYGYTF.

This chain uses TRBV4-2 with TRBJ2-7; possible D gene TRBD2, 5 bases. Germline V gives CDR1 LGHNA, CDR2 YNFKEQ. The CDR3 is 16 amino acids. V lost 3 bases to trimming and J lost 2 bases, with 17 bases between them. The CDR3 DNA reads TGTGCCAGCAGCCAGCCCACAGCGGATTCTACCTACGAGCAGTACTTC. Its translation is CASSQPTADSTYEQYF.

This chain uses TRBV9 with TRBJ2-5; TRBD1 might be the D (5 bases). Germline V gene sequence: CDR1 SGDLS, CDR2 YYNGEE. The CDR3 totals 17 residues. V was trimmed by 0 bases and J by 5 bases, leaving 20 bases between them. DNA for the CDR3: TGTGCCAGCAGCGTAGGGCCTGGTGAAGGGGAAGGGGAGACCCAGTACTTC. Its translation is CASSVGPGEGEGETQYF.

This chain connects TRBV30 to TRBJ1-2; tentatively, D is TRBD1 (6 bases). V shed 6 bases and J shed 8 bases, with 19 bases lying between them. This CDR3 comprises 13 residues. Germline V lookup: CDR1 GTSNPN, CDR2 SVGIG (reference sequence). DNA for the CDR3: TGTGCCTGCCCCTCAGGGGAGTCGGGCGGCTACACCTTC. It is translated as CACPSGESGGYTF.